This TCR beta chain stems from a study of blood T cell repertoires in COVID-19. At the level of the study: From the United States, Italy and Spain came samples of acute and convalescent COVID-19. The cDNA or gDNA used as material had been derived from T cells, B-cell-depleted T cells, or PBMCs.

This clone came up a few times. CDR3 length equals 13 residues. Trimming shortened V by 5 bases and J by 9 bases, and 14 bases separated the two germline ends. Germline V gene data show CDR1 as SGHAT and CDR2 as FQDESV (reference sequence). Authors' methods: Amplification of reference gene primers provided the estimated nucleated cell counts. The assay was immunoSEQ multiplex PCR, and TCRdb's table has in-frame clones only and misses some. The DNA gave D and trimming, while V, J and clone size come from that table. The repertoire has about 110,000 clones, under 80% of them found once; the top ten carry roughly 20%.

The sample comprised peripheral blood. This clonotype was obtained from a man between 65 and 85 years old with active or convalescent COVID-19. This chain connects TRBV11-1 to TRBJ2-1; tentatively, D is TRBD2 (6 bases). The CDR3 protein is CASSRLEGSEQFF. CDR3 DNA: TGTGCCAGCAGCCGACTAGAGGGGAGTGAGCAGTTCTTC.